The 13 T cell receptor beta chains below come from one sample, sequenced in a study of blood T cell repertoires in COVID-19. Produced via immunoSEQ multiplex PCR; TCRdb's table is partial and in-frame only. The data contain 300,000 to 400,000 clones, around 86% of them singletons. Specimen: PBMCs or T cells enriched from blood (not recorded which). These receptors were obtained from a man aged 60 to 75 who had recovered from COVID-19.

This clone was observed a single time. The V call is TRBV27, the J call TRBJ2-5; a weak D match, TRBD2 (5 bases). The germline V gene has CDR1 MNHEY and CDR2 SMNVEV (reference sequence). The CDR3 spans 13 residues. V was shortened by 5 bases and J by 5 bases, with 12 bases between the two germline ends. The CDR3 reads CASSPLGGETQYF. In DNA, the CDR3 is TGTGCCAGCAGTCCACTGGGCGGGGAGACCCAGTACTTC.

The gene calls are TRBV2 and TRBJ2-1; 7 nucleotides line up with TRBD2. The V gene's germline CDR1 is SNHLY and CDR2 FYNNEI. This CDR3 region has 14 residues. With V trimmed by 8 bases and J by 1 base, 5 bases remained unmatched. The CDR3 sequence: CASGGEGSYNEQFF. CDR3 in DNA: TGTGCCAGCGGTGGGGAGGGGTCCTACAATGAGCAGTTCTTC. The full variable domain, with the rest looked up from reference TRBV2 and TRBJ2-1, is EPEVTQTPSHQVTQMGQEVILRCVPISNHLYFYWYRQILGQKVEFLVSFYNNEISEKSEIFDDQFSVERPDGSNFTLKIRSTKLEDSAMYFCASGGEGSYNEQFFGPGTRLTVL.

The rearrangement joins TRBV5-4 to TRBJ2-7, with 8 bases lining up with TRBD2. Per germline, CDR1 SGHNT and CDR2 YYREEE (reference sequence). This CDR3 has 15 residues. The V segment lost 3 bases and the J segment 0 bases; nucleotides outside the gene matches: 5. The CDR3 protein is CASSSPGGSSYEQYF. CDR3 bases: TGTGCCAGCAGCTCCCCGGGGGGGAGCTCCTACGAGCAGTACTTC. The full variable domain, in which reference TRBV5-4 and TRBJ2-7 provide the parts outside the CDR3, is ETGVTQSPTHLIKTRGQQVTLRCSSQSGHNTVSWYQQALGQGPQFIFQYYREEENGRGNFPPRFSGLQFPNYSSELNVNALELDDSALYLCASSSPGGSSYEQYFGPGTRLTVT.

CDR3 nucleotides: TGTGCCAGCAGCTCGGGACAACGGGGCTACACCTTC. It translates to CASSSGQRGYTF. V is TRBV7-9 and J is TRBJ1-2; D perhaps matches TRBD1 (6 bases). V was clipped by 4 bases and J by 8 bases, with 11 bases between them. The CDR3 has 12 residues. The germline gives CDR1 SEHNR, CDR2 FQNEAQ (reference sequence).

This sequence joins TRBV6-2 or TRBV6-3 and TRBJ1-5; D call uncertain. This CDR3 region has 14 residues. Germline loops: CDR1 MNHEY, CDR2 SVGEGT. Trimming removed 5 bases at V and 6 bases at J, with 14 bases between. The CDR3 DNA follows: TGTGCCAGCAGTAAAGGAACCTCGGGTCAGCCCCAGCATTTT. Its protein is CASSKGTSGQPQHF.

The V call is TRBV12-5, the J call TRBJ2-5, with D tentatively TRBD1 (5 bases). V gave up 8 bases and J gave up 7 bases, with 14 bases separating them. The V gene's germline CDR1 is LGHNT and CDR2 FRNRAP. The CDR3 is 12 amino acids. The CDR3 DNA reads as TGTGCTAGTCCCAGGGTCGTGGGGACCCAGTACTTC. Encoded protein: CASPRVVGTQYF.

The rearrangement links TRBV6-6 to TRBJ1-6; the match to TRBD1 covers 7 bases. Germline assignment: CDR1 MNHNY and CDR2 SVGAGI (reference sequence). V lost 7 bases to trimming and J lost 13 bases; unmatched junction nucleotides: 10. The CDR3 has 13 amino acids. Here the CDR3 reads CASTRTGGEPLHF. DNA of the CDR3: TGTGCCAGCACCCGGACAGGAGGGGAGCCCCTCCACTTT.

This clone appeared a single time. The chain uses TRBV7-8 and TRBJ2-7; no clear D. Germline CDR1 reads SGHVS; CDR2 reads FQNEAQ. CDR3 length: 12 residues. Between the trimmed V and J ends, which lost 5 bases and 3 bases, there was a span of 8 bases. Here the CDR3 DNA reads TGTGCCAGCAGCAGAACAGTCTACGAGCAGTACTTC. Encoded protein: CASSRTVYEQYF.

This rearrangement joins TRBV6-4 to TRBJ2-1; D might be TRBD1 (6 bases). V was trimmed by 4 bases and J by 6 bases, leaving 16 bases between them. This CDR3 has 15 amino acids. Germline lookup yields CDR1 MRHNA and CDR2 SNTAGT. The CDR3 here is CASSGVPGVPNEQFF. In nucleotides, the CDR3 is TGTGCCAGCAGTGGGGTCCCAGGGGTCCCCAATGAGCAGTTCTTC.

The chain joins TRBV5-5 to TRBJ1-5; D remains ambiguous. CDR3 length: 13 amino acids. Germline-derived CDR1 and CDR2 are SGHKS and YYEKEE (reference sequence). The V and J ends lost 1 base and 5 bases respectively, with 7 bases between them. The CDR3: CASSLFPDQPQHF. The CDR3 region has the DNA TGTGCCAGCAGCTTGTTCCCCGATCAGCCCCAGCATTTT.

The CDR3 nucleotides are TGTGCCAGCAGTTTGGGACAGTTTCGGCAGTACTTC. As protein: CASSLGQFRQYF. The chain recombines TRBV28 with TRBJ2-7; 7 positions agree with TRBD1. CDR1 and CDR2 (germline): MDHEN, SYDVKM. The CDR3 has 12 amino acids. With V trimmed by 3 bases and J by 9 bases, 5 bases remained unmatched. The full variable domain, in which reference TRBV28 and TRBJ2-7 provide the parts outside the CDR3, is DVKVTQSSRYLVKRTGEKVFLECVQDMDHENMFWYRQDPGLGLRLIYFSYDVKMKEKGDIPEGYSVSREKKERFSLILESASTNQTSMYLCASSLGQFRQYFGPGTRLTVT.

The rearrangement joins TRBV6-1 to TRBJ2-3, with D possibly TRBD1 on 6 matching bases. The CDR3 sequence is 12 residues long. The V gene lost 5 bases and the J gene lost 3 bases, with 6 bases spanning the gap. Germline CDR1 MNHNS, CDR2 SASEGT. The chain's CDR3 is CASSTGTDTQYF. DNA for the CDR3: TGTGCCAGCAGTACAGGGACAGATACGCAGTATTTT.

V usage is TRBV29-1 and J usage is TRBJ1-1; perhaps TRBD1 as D (5 bases). Germline loops: CDR1 SQVTM, CDR2 ANQGSEA. The CDR3 has 13 amino acids. The CDR3 DNA reads TGCGGACTACAGGATTTAAGGAACACTGAAGCTTTCTTT. The encoded protein is CGLQDLRNTEAFF.